This T cell receptor (beta chain) was documented in a study of PD-1 blockade in classical Hodgkin lymphoma. TCRdb keeps only in-frame clones here, not all; method: immunoSEQ multiplex PCR. This sample yields several thousand clones, of which around nine tenths are seen a single time; roughly 20% belongs to the top ten. Time point reported: cycle 4 day 1 (C4D1), after less than seven weeks of nivolumab. Following autologous stem cell transplantation, relapse occurred in every patient, and exposure to brentuximab vedotin varied. Patients reached a best response of complete response, partial response or progressive disease. The CDR3 spans 13 residues. V shed 3 bases and J shed 9 bases, with 12 bases lying between them. CDR1 is WNHNN, CDR2 SYGVQD, per germline (reference sequence).

The TCR sequence derives from a human donor with classical Hodgkin lymphoma. The chain links TRBV10-1 to TRBJ2-1; D is ambiguous. The specimen comprised peripheral blood mononuclear cells (PBMCs), sampled before the fourth cycle of nivolumab. CDR3 loop: CASSDNMVSEQFF. The CDR3 coding sequence is TGCGCCAGCAGTGATAATATGGTCTCTGAGCAGTTCTTC.